This T cell receptor beta chain derives from a study of Ad26.COV2.S vaccination and SARS-CoV-2 variants. Turning to the study itself: Trial arm assignment for the donor was COV1001 Ad26.COV2.S. The study gave Ad26.COV2.S intramuscularly, once or twice 56 days apart.

Here immunoSEQ multiplex PCR was the method, and the copy in TCRdb shows in-frame clones only, minus some. The data contain about 480,000 clones, roughly 89% of them singletons. Trimming removed 2 bases from V and 4 bases from J; junction bases left unmatched: 4. Germline V gives CDR1 SGHRS, CDR2 YFSETQ. This CDR3 comprises 17 residues. Treatment given: 19 received Ad26.COV2.S at low or high dose, single or two shots; a few received placebo; per-sample allocation not given. The samples date from day 63 after the first vaccine or placebo injection. In the case of this clone: Additional DNA sequences in this sample encode the identical CDR3.

The clonotype comes from a person between 18 and 60 years old who received the Ad26.COV2.S COVID-19 vaccine or a placebo. The sequencing used peripheral blood, collected in a trial of Ad26.COV2.S vaccine versus placebo. V and J are TRBV5-1 and TRBJ2-2, with 14 nucleotides matching TRBD2. CDR3 amino acids: CASSFGLAGGVTGELFF. For the CDR3, the DNA is TGCGCCAGCAGCTTTGGACTAGCGGGAGGTGTCACCGGGGAGCTGTTTTTT.